Listed below are T cell receptor beta chains from one sample, sequenced in a study of CD8 T cells in ankylosing spondylitis. Each CDR3 protein gets one entry after TCRdb re-called the 5' RACE reads with MiXCR. The data contain about 89,000 distinct CDR3 sequences, approximately 30% of them singletons. The material sequenced was blood, either unsorted or a sorted T cell fraction (not recorded which). All receptors come from a male donor with ankylosing spondylitis or in good health (not recorded which). CDR3s include the opening cysteine and the closing phenylalanine or tryptophan. Fields, in order: J gene, V gene, D gene, clone size, CDR3 protein, CDR3 DNA. D genes are given only for firm matches. Some rows have no size entry. The others give once, few or many, or a class for an expanded clone.

j_gene: TRBJ1-6
v_gene: TRBV5-5
d_gene: NA
abundance: few
CDR3aa: CASSRLARGVSPLHF
CDR3nt: TGTGCCAGCAGCCGACTTGCGAGGGGCGTCTCACCCCTCCACTTT

j_gene: TRBJ1-5
v_gene: TRBV5-1
d_gene: NA
abundance: NA
CDR3aa: CASSLAGESNQPQHF
CDR3nt: TGCGCCAGCAGCTTGGCGGGGGAGAGCAATCAGCCCCAGCATTTT

j_gene: TRBJ2-7
v_gene: TRBV27
d_gene: TRBD1
abundance: NA
CDR3aa: CASTPGGFPYEQYF
CDR3nt: TGTGCCAGCACCCCAGGGGGATTTCCCTACGAGCAGTACTTC

j_gene: TRBJ2-1
v_gene: TRBV20-1
d_gene: TRBD2
abundance: few
CDR3aa: CSARPISGSSYNEQFF
CDR3nt: TGCAGTGCTAGACCAATTAGCGGGAGCTCCTACAATGAGCAGTTCTTC

j_gene: TRBJ2-3
v_gene: TRBV5-1
d_gene: NA
abundance: few
CDR3aa: CASTPRQASTDTQYF
CDR3nt: TGCGCCAGCACCCCTCGACAGGCCAGCACAGATACGCAGTATTTT

j_gene: TRBJ2-1
v_gene: TRBV7-3
d_gene: TRBD2
abundance: NA
CDR3aa: CASSLSISGRGEQFF
CDR3nt: TGTGCCAGCAGCTTAAGTATTAGCGGGAGGGGTGAGCAGTTCTTC

j_gene: TRBJ1-5
v_gene: TRBV6-1
d_gene: NA
abundance: NA
CDR3aa: CASSPGFSYQPQHF
CDR3nt: TGTGCCAGCAGTCCAGGGTTCTCCTATCAGCCCCAGCATTTT

j_gene: TRBJ2-1
v_gene: TRBV20-1
d_gene: NA
abundance: NA
CDR3aa: CSASQPGTGEIQFF
CDR3nt: TGCAGTGCTTCACAGCCCGGGACTGGAGAAATCCAGTTCTTC

j_gene: TRBJ2-1
v_gene: TRBV6-1
d_gene: TRBD1
abundance: NA
CDR3aa: CASIQGQGSYNEQFF
CDR3nt: TGTGCCAGCATCCAAGGACAGGGCTCCTACAATGAGCAGTTCTTC

j_gene: TRBJ2-7
v_gene: TRBV7-3
d_gene: NA
abundance: NA
CDR3aa: CASSLTVVHEQYF
CDR3nt: TGTGCCAGCAGCTTAACGGTTGTACACGAGCAGTACTTC

j_gene: TRBJ1-2
v_gene: TRBV5-5
d_gene: NA
abundance: few
CDR3aa: CASSLIRLAGHEGYTF
CDR3nt: TGTGCCAGCAGCTTGATTCGACTAGCAGGGCACGAGGGCTACACCTTC

j_gene: TRBJ2-2
v_gene: TRBV7-2
d_gene: NA
abundance: few
CDR3aa: CASSGVIAGELFF
CDR3nt: TGTGCCAGCAGCGGCGTCATCGCCGGGGAGCTGTTTTTT

j_gene: TRBJ2-1
v_gene: TRBV9
d_gene: TRBD2
abundance: NA
CDR3aa: CASSPFGSGAVNEQFF
CDR3nt: TGTGCCAGCAGCCCCTTTGGTAGCGGGGCCGTGAATGAGCAGTTCTTC

j_gene: TRBJ2-1
v_gene: TRBV5-1
d_gene: TRBD2
abundance: NA
CDR3aa: CASSLELAGAYNEQFF
CDR3nt: TGCGCCAGCAGCTTGGAACTAGCGGGAGCTTACAATGAGCAGTTCTTC

j_gene: TRBJ1-2
v_gene: TRBV12-3/TRBV12-4
d_gene: TRBD1
abundance: few
CDR3aa: CASSFSQGFGYTF
CDR3nt: TGTGCCAGCAGTTTCTCACAGGGGTTCGGCTACACCTTC

j_gene: TRBJ1-2
v_gene: TRBV25-1
d_gene: NA
abundance: many
CDR3aa: CASSEYSAFRAGYTF
CDR3nt: TGTGCCAGCAGTGAATATTCGGCCTTCAGAGCTGGCTACACCTTC

j_gene: TRBJ2-3
v_gene: TRBV7-9
d_gene: NA
abundance: NA
CDR3aa: CASSSLSTDTQYF
CDR3nt: TGTGCCAGCAGCTCCCTTAGCACAGATACGCAGTATTTT

j_gene: TRBJ1-5
v_gene: TRBV7-8
d_gene: NA
abundance: many
CDR3aa: CASSLVLGRQPQHF
CDR3nt: TGTGCCAGCAGCTTAGTACTTGGAAGACAGCCCCAGCATTTT

j_gene: TRBJ1-5
v_gene: TRBV6-1
d_gene: NA
abundance: NA
CDR3aa: CASPHPTDGQPQHF
CDR3nt: TGTGCCAGCCCCCACCCAACAGATGGACAGCCCCAGCATTTT

j_gene: TRBJ1-1
v_gene: TRBV5-1
d_gene: NA
abundance: NA
CDR3aa: CASSFLGWGKENTEAFF
CDR3nt: TGCGCCAGCAGCTTTTTGGGGTGGGGGAAGGAGAACACTGAAGCTTTCTTT